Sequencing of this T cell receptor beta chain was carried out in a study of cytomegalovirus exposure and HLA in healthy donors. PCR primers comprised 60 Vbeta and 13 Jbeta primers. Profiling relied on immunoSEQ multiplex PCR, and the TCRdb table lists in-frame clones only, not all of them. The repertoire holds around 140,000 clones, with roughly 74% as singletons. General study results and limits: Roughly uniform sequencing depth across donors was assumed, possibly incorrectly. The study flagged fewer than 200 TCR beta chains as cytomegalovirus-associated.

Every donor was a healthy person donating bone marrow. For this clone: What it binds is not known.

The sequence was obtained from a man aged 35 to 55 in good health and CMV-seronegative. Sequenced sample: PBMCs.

CDR3 region: CASSPSSGGREAFF. Written as DNA, the CDR3 is TGTGCCAGCTCACCATCGTCTGGGGGCCGTGAAGCTTTCTTT. The chain recombines TRBV18 with TRBJ1-1, with D perhaps TRBD1 (6 bases). V shed 2 bases and J shed 7 bases, with 14 bases lying between them. The CDR3 loop spans 14 amino acids. The germline V gene encodes CDR1 KGHSH and CDR2 LQKENI.